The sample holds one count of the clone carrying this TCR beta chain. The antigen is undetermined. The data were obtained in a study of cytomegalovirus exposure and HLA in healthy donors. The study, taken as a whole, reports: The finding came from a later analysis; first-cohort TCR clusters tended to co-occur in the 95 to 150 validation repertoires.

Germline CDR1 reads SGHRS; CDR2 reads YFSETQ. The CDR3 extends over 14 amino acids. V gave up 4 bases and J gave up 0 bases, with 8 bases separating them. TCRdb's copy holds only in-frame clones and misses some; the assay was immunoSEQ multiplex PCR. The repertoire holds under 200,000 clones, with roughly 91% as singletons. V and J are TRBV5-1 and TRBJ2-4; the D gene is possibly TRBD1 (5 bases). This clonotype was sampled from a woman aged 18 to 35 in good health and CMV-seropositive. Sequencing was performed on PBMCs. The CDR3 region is CASSDGQAKNIQYF. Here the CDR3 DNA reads TGCGCCAGCAGCGACGGACAAGCCAAAAACATTCAGTACTTC.